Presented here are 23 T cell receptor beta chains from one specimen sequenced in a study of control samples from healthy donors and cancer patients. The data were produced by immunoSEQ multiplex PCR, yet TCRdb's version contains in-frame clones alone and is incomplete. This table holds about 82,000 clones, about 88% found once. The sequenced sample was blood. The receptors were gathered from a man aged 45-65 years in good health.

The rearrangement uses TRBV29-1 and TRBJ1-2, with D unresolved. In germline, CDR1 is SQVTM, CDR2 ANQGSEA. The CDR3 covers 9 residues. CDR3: CSDDYGYTF. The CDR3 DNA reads TGCAGTGATGATTATGGCTACACCTTC.

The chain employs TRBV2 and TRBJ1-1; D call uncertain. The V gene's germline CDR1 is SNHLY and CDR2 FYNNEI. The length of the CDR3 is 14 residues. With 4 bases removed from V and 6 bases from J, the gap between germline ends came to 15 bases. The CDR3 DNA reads TGTGCCAGCAGTGCCAGTGTCGGTACCCCTGAAGCTTTCTTT. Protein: CASSASVGTPEAFF.

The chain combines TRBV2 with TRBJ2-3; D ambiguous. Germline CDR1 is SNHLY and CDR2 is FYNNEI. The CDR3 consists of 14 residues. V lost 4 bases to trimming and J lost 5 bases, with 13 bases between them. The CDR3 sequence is CASSGVTVVDTQYF. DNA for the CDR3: TGTGCCAGCAGTGGAGTAACAGTAGTAGATACGCAGTATTTT.

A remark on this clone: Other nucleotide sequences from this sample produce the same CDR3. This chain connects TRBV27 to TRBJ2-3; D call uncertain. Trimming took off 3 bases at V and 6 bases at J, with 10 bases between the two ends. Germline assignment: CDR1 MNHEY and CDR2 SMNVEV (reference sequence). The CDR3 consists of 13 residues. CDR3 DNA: TGTGCCAGCAGTTTGTTAGGTCGTGATACGCAGTATTTT. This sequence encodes CASSLLGRDTQYF.

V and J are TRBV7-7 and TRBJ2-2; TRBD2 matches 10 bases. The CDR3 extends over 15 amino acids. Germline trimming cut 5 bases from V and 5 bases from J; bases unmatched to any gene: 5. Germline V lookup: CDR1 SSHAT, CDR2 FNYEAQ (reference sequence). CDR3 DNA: TGTGCCAGCAGCATCCTAGCGGGGGTTACCGGGGAGCTGTTTTTT. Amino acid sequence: CASSILAGVTGELFF.

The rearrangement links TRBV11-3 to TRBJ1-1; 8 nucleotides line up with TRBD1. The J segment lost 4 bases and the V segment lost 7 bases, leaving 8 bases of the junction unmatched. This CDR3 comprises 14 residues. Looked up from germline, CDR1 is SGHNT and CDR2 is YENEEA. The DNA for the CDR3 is TGTGCCAGCACCCGCGGACAGGGCAGCACTGAAGCTTTCTTT. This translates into CASTRGQGSTEAFF.

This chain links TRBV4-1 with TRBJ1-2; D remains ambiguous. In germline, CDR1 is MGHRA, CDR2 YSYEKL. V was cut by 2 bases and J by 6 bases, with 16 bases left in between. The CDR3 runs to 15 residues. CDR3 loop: CASSQQSFPLDGYTF. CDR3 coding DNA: TGCGCCAGCAGCCAACAGAGCTTTCCCCTTGATGGCTACACCTTC.

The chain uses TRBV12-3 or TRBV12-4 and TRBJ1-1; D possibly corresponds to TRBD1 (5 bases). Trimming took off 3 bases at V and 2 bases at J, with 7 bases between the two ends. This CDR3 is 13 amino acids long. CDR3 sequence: CASSFRDNTEAFF. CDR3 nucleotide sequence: TGTGCCAGCAGTTTCCGGGACAACACTGAAGCTTTCTTT.

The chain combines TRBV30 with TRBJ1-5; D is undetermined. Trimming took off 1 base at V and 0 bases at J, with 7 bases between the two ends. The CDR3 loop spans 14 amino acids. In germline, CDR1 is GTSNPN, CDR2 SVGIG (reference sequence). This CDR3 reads CAWSADGSNQPQHF. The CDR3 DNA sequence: TGTGCCTGGAGTGCCGACGGTAGCAATCAGCCCCAGCATTTT.

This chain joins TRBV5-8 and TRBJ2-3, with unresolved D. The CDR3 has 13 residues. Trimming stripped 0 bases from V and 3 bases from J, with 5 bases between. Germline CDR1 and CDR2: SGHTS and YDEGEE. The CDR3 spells CASSLETTDTQYF. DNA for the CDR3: TGTGCCAGCAGCTTGGAGACGACAGATACGCAGTATTTT.

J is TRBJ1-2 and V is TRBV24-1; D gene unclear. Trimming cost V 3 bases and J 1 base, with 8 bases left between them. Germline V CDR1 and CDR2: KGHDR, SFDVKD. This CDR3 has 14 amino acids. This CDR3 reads CATSDPQVNYGYTF. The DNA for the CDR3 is TGTGCCACCAGTGATCCCCAGGTTAACTATGGCTACACCTTC.

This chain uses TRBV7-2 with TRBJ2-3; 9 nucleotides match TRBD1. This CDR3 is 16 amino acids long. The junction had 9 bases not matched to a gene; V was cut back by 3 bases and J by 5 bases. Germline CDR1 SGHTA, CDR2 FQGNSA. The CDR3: CASSFDSGTGKDTQYF. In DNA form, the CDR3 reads TGTGCCAGCAGCTTTGATTCTGGGACAGGGAAAGATACGCAGTATTTT. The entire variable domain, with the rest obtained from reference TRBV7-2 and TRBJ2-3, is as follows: GAGVSQSPSNKVTEKGKDVELRCDPISGHTALYWYRQSLGQGLEFLIYFQGNSAPDKSGLPSDRFSAERTGGSVSTLTIQRTQQEDSAVYLCASSFDSGTGKDTQYFGPGTRLTVL.

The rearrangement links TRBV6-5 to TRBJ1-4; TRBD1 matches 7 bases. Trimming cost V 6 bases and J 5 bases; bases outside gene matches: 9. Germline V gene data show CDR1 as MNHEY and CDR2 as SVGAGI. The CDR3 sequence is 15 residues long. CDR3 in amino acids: CASRGQMSPNEKLFF. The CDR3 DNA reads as TGTGCCAGCAGGGGACAGATGAGTCCCAATGAAAAACTGTTTTTT.

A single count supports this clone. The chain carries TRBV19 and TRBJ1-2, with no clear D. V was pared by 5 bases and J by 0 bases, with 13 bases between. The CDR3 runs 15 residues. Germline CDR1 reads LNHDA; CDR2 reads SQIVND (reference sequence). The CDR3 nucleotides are TGTGCCAGTAGTCTTTCCGTTAAAGCTAACTATGGCTACACCTTC. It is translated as CASSLSVKANYGYTF.

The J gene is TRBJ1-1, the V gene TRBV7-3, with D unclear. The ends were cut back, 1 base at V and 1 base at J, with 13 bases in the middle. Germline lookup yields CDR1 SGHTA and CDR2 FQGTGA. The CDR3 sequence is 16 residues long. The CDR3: CASSLNGASKNTEAFF. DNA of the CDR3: TGTGCCAGCAGCTTAAATGGCGCCAGCAAGAACACTGAAGCTTTCTTT.

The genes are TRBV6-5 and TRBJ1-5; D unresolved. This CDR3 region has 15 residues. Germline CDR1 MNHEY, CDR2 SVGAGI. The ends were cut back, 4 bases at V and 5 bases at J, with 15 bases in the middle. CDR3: CASSLFRRADQPQHF. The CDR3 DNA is TGTGCCAGCAGTTTATTTCGGAGGGCCGATCAGCCCCAGCATTTT.

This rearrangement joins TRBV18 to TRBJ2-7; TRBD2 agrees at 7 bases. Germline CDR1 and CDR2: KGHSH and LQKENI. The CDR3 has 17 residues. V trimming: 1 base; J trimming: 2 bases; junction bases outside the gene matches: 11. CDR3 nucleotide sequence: TGTGCCAGCTCACCACGGGTGAGTAGCGGGTACGCCTACGAGCAGTACTTC. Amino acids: CASSPRVSSGYAYEQYF.

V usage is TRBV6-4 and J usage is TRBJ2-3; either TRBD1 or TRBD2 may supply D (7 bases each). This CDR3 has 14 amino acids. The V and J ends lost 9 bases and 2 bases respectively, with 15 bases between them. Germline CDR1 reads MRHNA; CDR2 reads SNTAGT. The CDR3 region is CASGRDSLTDTQYF. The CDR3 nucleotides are TGTGCCAGTGGGAGGGACAGCCTCACAGATACGCAGTATTTT.

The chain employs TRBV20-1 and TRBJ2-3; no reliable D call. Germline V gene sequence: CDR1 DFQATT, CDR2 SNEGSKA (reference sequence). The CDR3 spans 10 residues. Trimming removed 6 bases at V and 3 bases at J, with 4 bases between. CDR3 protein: CSALTDTQYF. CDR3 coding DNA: TGCAGTGCCTTAACAGATACGCAGTATTTT.

The CDR3 spells CASSIYPLSEQYF. CDR3 DNA sequence: TGTGCCAGTAGTATATACCCTCTTTCCGAGCAGTACTTC. V is TRBV19 and J is TRBJ2-7; D is unclear. There are 13 residues in the CDR3. Germline lookup yields CDR1 LNHDA and CDR2 SQIVND (reference sequence). The germline V and J ends were trimmed by 2 bases and 6 bases, with 11 bases remaining between them.

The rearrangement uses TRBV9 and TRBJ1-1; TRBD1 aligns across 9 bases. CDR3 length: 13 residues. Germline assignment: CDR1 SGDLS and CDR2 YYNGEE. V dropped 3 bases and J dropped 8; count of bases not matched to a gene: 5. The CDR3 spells CASSATGGWEAFF. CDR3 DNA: TGTGCCAGCAGCGCAACAGGGGGCTGGGAAGCTTTCTTT.

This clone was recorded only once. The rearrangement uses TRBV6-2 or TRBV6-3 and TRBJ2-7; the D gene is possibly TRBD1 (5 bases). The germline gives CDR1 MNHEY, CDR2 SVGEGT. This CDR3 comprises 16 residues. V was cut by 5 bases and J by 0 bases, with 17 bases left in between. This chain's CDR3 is CASSPPYYRNSYEQYF. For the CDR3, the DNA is TGTGCCAGCAGTCCGCCCTATTACAGGAACTCCTACGAGCAGTACTTC.

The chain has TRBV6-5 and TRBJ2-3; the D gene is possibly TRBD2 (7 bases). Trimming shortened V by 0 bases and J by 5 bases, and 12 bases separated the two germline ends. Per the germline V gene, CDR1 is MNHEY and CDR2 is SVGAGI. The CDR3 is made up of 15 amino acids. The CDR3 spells CASSYSGGRGDTQYF. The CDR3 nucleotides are TGTGCCAGCAGTTACTCGGGGGGGCGGGGAGATACGCAGTATTTT.